This T cell receptor (beta chain) comes out of a study of T cell repertoires in cytomegalovirus infection. At the level of the study: Through public TCR beta signatures, both CMV infection and matching HLA type were indicated.

Each CDR3 protein is one row after TCRdb ran MiXCR on the reads. The sample carries hundreds of thousands of distinct CDR3 sequences, 24% recorded once. This CDR3 has 13 amino acids. Germline loops: CDR1 SGHTA, CDR2 FQGTGA. The germline V and J ends were trimmed by 5 bases and 6 bases, with 12 bases remaining between them. The rearrangement joins TRBV7-3 to TRBJ2-3; D might be TRBD2 (6 bases). Sequenced: CD8+ T cells from PBMCs. The origin of this receptor is a human donor in good health (CMV status not recorded). Some clones in this sample may be carry-over from other donors' samples. CDR3 sequence: CASSAVGGDTQYF. In DNA form, the CDR3 reads TGTGCCAGCAGCGCTGTTGGAGGGGATACGCAGTATTTT.